Following are 23 T cell receptor beta chains from one sample sequenced in a study of T-cell reconstitution after alpha-beta-depleted transplantation in children. Preparation of the TCRbeta library used unique molecular identifiers. TCRdb re-analysed the PCR reads in MiXCR, keeping a single row per CDR3 protein. The sample has hundreds of thousands of distinct CDR3 sequences; roughly a tenth are singletons. Sequencing used PBMCs from the stem cell graft donor, obtained from the stem cell graft. The source is a human donor who donated a stem cell graft to a child with acute myeloid leukemia.

This clonotype was detected a few times. V gene TRBV7-3 combines with J gene TRBJ2-3; D call uncertain. The CDR3 spans 14 residues. Trimming stripped 5 bases from V and 4 bases from J, with 13 bases between. The germline V gene encodes CDR1 SGHTA and CDR2 FQGTGA. The CDR3 DNA follows: TGTGCCAGCAGCCAGACTCTTGGGGCAGATACGCAGTATTTT. Encoded protein: CASSQTLGADTQYF.

This clonotype showed up just a few times. This chain connects TRBV28 to TRBJ2-1, with 7 bases fitting TRBD2. The CDR3 runs 16 residues. Germline assignment: CDR1 MDHEN and CDR2 SYDVKM. The J segment lost 7 bases and the V segment lost 6 bases, leaving 15 bases of the junction unmatched. The CDR3 region is CASSLAAAGMRNEQFF. The CDR3 nucleotides read TGTGCCAGCAGCCTAGCGGCGGCAGGGATGAGGAATGAGCAGTTCTTC. Combining the CDR3 with reference TRBV28 and TRBJ2-1 gives the whole variable domain DVKVTQSSRYLVKRTGEKVFLECVQDMDHENMFWYRQDPGLGLRLIYFSYDVKMKEKGDIPEGYSVSREKKERFSLILESASTNQTSMYLCASSLAAAGMRNEQFFGPGTRLTVL.

This clonotype was detected many times. The V call is TRBV14, the J call TRBJ2-7; D gene ambiguous. Germline assignment: CDR1 SGHDN and CDR2 FVKESK. Trimming removed 1 base at V and 3 bases at J, with 10 bases between. The CDR3 contains 14 residues. The CDR3 sequence: CASSQVLTSYEQYF. The DNA of the CDR3 is TGTGCCAGCAGCCAAGTGCTCACAAGCTACGAGCAGTACTTC.

In this sample, this clonotype turned up many times. V is TRBV5-5 and J is TRBJ1-1, with TRBD1 as a possible D gene (5 bases). The V end lost 0 bases, the J end lost 5 bases, and 14 bases lay between the germline ends. Germline V gene data show CDR1 as SGHKS and CDR2 as YYEKEE (reference sequence). CDR3 length equals 15 residues. CDR3 bases: TGTGCCAGCAGCTTGGGGCAAGGGAGGGGTACTGAAGCTTTCTTT. As protein: CASSLGQGRGTEAFF.

This clonotype was found a few times. The chain is built from TRBV4-3 and TRBJ2-5; 8 nucleotides align to TRBD2. V shed 1 base and J 5 bases; nucleotides not matched to a gene: 9. This CDR3 has 16 amino acids. Germline loops: CDR1 LGHNA, CDR2 YSLEER. The CDR3 region has the DNA TGCGCCAGCAGCCAAGCTCTGACGGGAGGGCCGGAGACCCAGTACTTC. Translating it yields CASSQALTGGPETQYF.

This chain uses TRBV7-3 with TRBJ2-1, with 11 bases lining up with TRBD2. Germline V gives CDR1 SGHTA, CDR2 FQGTGA. The CDR3 spans 16 residues. V was pared by 5 bases and J by 5 bases, with 8 bases of the junction left unmatched. DNA for the CDR3: TGTGCCAGCAGCGAAGGGACTAGCGGCCTAAACAATGAGCAGTTCTTC. It is translated as CASSEGTSGLNNEQFF.

This clonotype was seen only a few times. V is TRBV20-1 and J is TRBJ2-1, with 10 bases that match TRBD2. Germline V lookup: CDR1 DFQATT, CDR2 SNEGSKA (reference sequence). Trimming removed 6 bases from V and 3 bases from J; junction bases left unmatched: 11. This CDR3 has 16 residues. The CDR3 region has the DNA TGCAGTGCCTGGTTGACTAGCGGGCATCACTACAATGAGCAGTTCTTC. This sequence encodes CSAWLTSGHHYNEQFF.

The J gene is TRBJ2-7, the V gene TRBV7-2; D remains ambiguous. CDR1 SGHTA and CDR2 FQGNSA come from the germline V gene. This CDR3 contains 14 residues. Between the trimmed V and J ends, which lost 5 bases and 7 bases, there was a span of 18 bases. The CDR3 spells CASSPGDERPEQYF. DNA for the CDR3: TGTGCCAGCAGCCCCGGTGACGAGCGCCCAGAGCAGTACTTC.

V and J are TRBV2 and TRBJ2-1, with D possibly matching TRBD2 (6 bases). The V gene lost 6 bases and the J gene lost 9 bases, with 18 bases spanning the gap. Per germline, CDR1 SNHLY and CDR2 FYNNEI. The CDR3 extends over 14 amino acids. The CDR3 reads CASRGTLGGSEQFF. As DNA, the CDR3 is TGTGCCAGCAGGGGGACTTTAGGTGGGAGTGAGCAGTTCTTC.

This clonotype was picked up many times. The chain is built from TRBV12-3 or TRBV12-4 and TRBJ2-5; the D is unclear. This CDR3 comprises 14 residues. The V end was cut by 3 bases, the J end by 3 bases, with 11 bases between. In nucleotides, the CDR3 is TGTGCCAGCAGTTTCCGACGGGTGGAAGAGACCCAGTACTTC. Protein: CASSFRRVEETQYF.

About this clonotype: The junction does not match germline at one end; this may be a read error. The gene calls are TRBV20-1 and TRBJ2-1; 8 bases map to TRBD2. Germline values: CDR1 DFQATT, CDR2 SNEGSKA (reference sequence). The CDR3 totals 16 residues. The CDR3 DNA reads TGCTGTGCTCCCCGGCCCAGCGGGGGATCCTACAATGAGCAGTTCTTC. It is translated as CCAPRPSGGSYNEQFF.

Ten or more counts support this clonotype. The rearrangement links TRBV29-1 to TRBJ2-3, with 11 nucleotides matching TRBD2. Germline CDR1 reads SQVTM; CDR2 reads ANQGSEA. The CDR3 sequence is 14 residues long. The V and J ends lost 3 bases and 1 base, in that order; junction bases with no gene match: 0. CDR3 protein: CSVETSGGTDTQYF. The CDR3 DNA is TGCAGCGTTGAGACTAGCGGGGGCACAGATACGCAGTATTTT.

The chain is built from TRBV28 and TRBJ2-7; 9 positions agree with TRBD2. Trimming removed 5 bases from V and 5 bases from J; junction bases left unmatched: 13. The CDR3 length is 16 residues. Germline V lookup: CDR1 MDHEN, CDR2 SYDVKM. The CDR3 reads CASSRPGGTSINEQYF. Here the CDR3 DNA reads TGTGCCAGCAGTCGTCCCGGGGGGACTAGCATCAACGAGCAGTACTTC.

V gene TRBV29-1 combines with J gene TRBJ1-5; D is undetermined. CDR3 size: 14 residues. V dropped 4 bases and J dropped 2 bases, with 12 bases sitting between them. Germline V CDR1 and CDR2: SQVTM, ANQGSEA. The CDR3 loop is CSVAEGPGNQPQHF. The CDR3 DNA sequence: TGCAGCGTTGCTGAGGGCCCGGGCAATCAGCCCCAGCATTTT.

The chain recombines TRBV7-9 with TRBJ2-7, with D unresolved. This CDR3 is 14 amino acids long. V was cut by 0 bases and J by 5 bases, with 11 bases left in between. Germline CDR1 is SEHNR and CDR2 is FQNEAQ (reference sequence). The CDR3 sequence is CASSLALSLNEQYF. As DNA, the CDR3 is TGTGCCAGCAGCTTAGCGCTGTCCCTCAACGAGCAGTACTTC.

The genes are TRBV7-9 and TRBJ2-5; 9 nucleotides line up with TRBD1. The CDR3 has 15 amino acids. V lost 6 bases, J lost 5 bases, and 10 bases stayed unmatched. Germline V gene lookup returns CDR1 SEHNR and CDR2 FQNEAQ (reference sequence). The CDR3 is CASRTRTGGDETQYF. The DNA for the CDR3 is TGTGCCAGCAGGACCCGTACAGGGGGCGATGAGACCCAGTACTTC.

J is TRBJ2-3 and V is TRBV12-3 or TRBV12-4, with 7 bases lining up with TRBD1. The CDR3 runs 14 residues. The J segment lost 3 bases and the V segment lost 7 bases, leaving 7 bases of the junction unmatched. The CDR3 reads CASTATGRTDTQYF. In DNA, the CDR3 is TGTGCCAGCACCGCGACAGGGAGAACAGATACGCAGTATTTT.

This chain connects TRBV6-2 or TRBV6-3 to TRBJ2-3, with D unclear. Germline V gene lookup returns CDR1 MNHEY and CDR2 SVGEGT. The CDR3 totals 15 residues. V was pared by 3 bases and J by 6 bases, with 16 bases between. CDR3 region: CASSYSAEALDTQYF. The CDR3 bases are TGTGCCAGCAGTTATTCGGCCGAGGCTCTGGATACGCAGTATTTT.

This clonotype was recorded a few times. This chain uses TRBV7-2 with TRBJ2-4; D not certain. Germline CDR1 SGHTA, CDR2 FQGNSA. Trimming removed 2 bases from V and 0 bases from J, with 11 bases in between. This CDR3 spans 16 amino acids. The CDR3 nucleotides read TGTGCCAGCAGCTTATCGGCGAGTGTAGCCAAAAACATTCAGTACTTC. Translated, it gives CASSLSASVAKNIQYF.

The J gene is TRBJ2-3, the V gene TRBV6-2 or TRBV6-3; 14 bases line up with TRBD2. Germline CDR1 is MNHEY and CDR2 is SVGEGT. Trimming at V came to 6 bases and at J to 7 bases, leaving 15 bases not matched to a gene. CDR3 size: 18 residues. The DNA for the CDR3 is TGTGCCAGCAGCCCCGGACTAGCGGGAGGCCCCGAACGTAATACGCAGTATTTT. This gives the protein CASSPGLAGGPERNTQYF.

The CDR3 is CATSDDANQPQHF. The CDR3 DNA sequence: TGTGCCACCAGTGACGATGCGAATCAGCCCCAGCATTTT. V is TRBV24-1 and J is TRBJ1-5, with D unresolved. Trimming left V 4 bases short and J 4 bases short, with 7 bases between. CDR1 KGHDR and CDR2 SFDVKD come from the germline V gene. The CDR3 is 13 residues long.

This clonotype has ten or more counts. V usage is TRBV27 and J usage is TRBJ1-4, with 9 bases fitting TRBD1. V trimming: 6 bases; J trimming: 10 bases; junction bases outside the gene matches: 12. Germline V gene sequence: CDR1 MNHEY, CDR2 SMNVEV (reference sequence). CDR3 size: 15 residues. CDR3 DNA: TGTGCCAGCAGGGGACAGGGTCTTGTGTCTGGAAAACTGTTTTTT. Its protein is CASRGQGLVSGKLFF.

The V and J genes are TRBV7-8 and TRBJ2-1; D is ambiguous. Trimming left V 5 bases short and J 0 bases short, with 14 bases between. Germline loops: CDR1 SGHVS, CDR2 FQNEAQ. This CDR3 is 16 amino acids long. The chain's CDR3 is CASSKLTSFSYNEQFF. The CDR3 region has the DNA TGTGCCAGCAGCAAACTGACATCGTTCTCCTACAATGAGCAGTTCTTC.